The rows below give T cell receptor beta chains drawn from one sample of a study of cytomegalovirus exposure and HLA in healthy donors. Clones were read by immunoSEQ multiplex PCR, and TCRdb kept only the in-frame ones, dropping some. The sample has some 150,000 clones; more than 75% are singletons. The specimen sequenced was PBMCs. The receptors originated from a human donor in good health. CDR3s include the opening cysteine and the closing phenylalanine or tryptophan. Rows may omit the clone size; those that give it use once, few, many or a size class.

clone_size	v_call	cdr3_aa
NA	TRBV10-3	CAISLAGGYEQFF
NA	TRBV5-1	CASSEVAGDTGELFF
once	TRBV5-1	CASSFRANTEAFF
once	TRBV5-1	CASSLAREGYEQYF
NA	TRBV4-1	CASSRLGSVEQFF
NA	TRBV14	CASSHTNSRETQYF
few	TRBV7-9	CASSGGQGGYSNQPQHF
once	TRBV7-6	CASSPTGYNSPLHF
NA	TRBV25-1	CASSEYFGGCQETQYF
NA	TRBV6-5	CASSYLQGVGGELFF
NA	TRBV7-6	CASSLATSGEGEQFF
NA	TRBV27	CASSLVGPQETQYF
NA	TRBV30	CAWSPRRAVEQYF
few	TRBV15	CATSRDRGINQPQHF
NA	TRBV7-2	CASSYGGNNEQFF
NA	TRBV7-3	CASSLTGQSYEQYF
NA	TRBV18	CASSPPPALAGDLREQYF
NA	TRBV7-2	CASSHNSNSYHAEAFF
once	TRBV7-9	CASSLGTTNTGELFF
NA	TRBV2	CASSGQRGTDTQYF
NA	TRBV28	CASSLQKNTEAFF
once	TRBV6-5	CASSKTQGFLYEQYF
NA	TRBV6-1	CASSEERVSSYNEQFF
NA	TRBV2	CASSWDSEAFF
NA	TRBV5-1	CASSLGDRANEKLFF
NA	TRBV9	CASRRRLFYTFSGGEQETQYF
few	TRBV5-6	CASSLWGGGGNTIYF
NA	TRBV7-9	CSSSSSTDTQYF
few	TRBV4-1	CASSQAPMDRSYEQYF
NA	TRBV27	CASSLGGTYTEAFF
NA	TRBV29-1	CSVRSGVETQYF
few	TRBV10-2	CATWTSGSVHNEQFF
NA	TRBV7-2	CASSLVLAGVGEQYF
few	TRBV7-6	CASSGLPGLAGSTDTQYF
NA	TRBV11-2	CASSLETRNTIYF
few	TRBV6-5	CASQRDRVITEAFF
few	TRBV11-2	CASSLVRNTEAFF
once	TRBV5-4	CASSLGTATHGEAFF
NA	TRBV6-5	CASSYSGPDLSTIYF
NA	TRBV19	CASSIADQPQHF
few	TRBV6-5	CASSYDIVQAEAFF
once	TRBV2	CASSVELGPTEGSNQPQHF
NA	TRBV6-4	CASSSGRATDTQYF
NA	TRBV2	CASSIQGSYGYTF
NA	TRBV6-5	CAISRTGRGGTF
NA	TRBV15	CATREGTLGEKLFF
NA	TRBV7-6	CASSESTGTQPQHF
NA	TRBV2	CASSGPGRGGETQYF
NA	TRBV30	CAWSGTPSSGFF
once	TRBV28	CASSLFFVRDGGNQPQHF
NA	TRBV27	CASSSHRATNEKLFF
NA	TRBV6-4	CASSRLAGGVNEQFF
NA	TRBV6-4	CASSDASGGPNEQFF
NA	TRBV5-8	CASSLGDSGDTDTQYF
NA	TRBV7-2	CASSLQGWEQYF
NA	TRBV5-8	CASSLDRGRQYF
NA	TRBV6-1	CASSFQIPGQGEAFF
NA	TRBV7-9	CSSSLGQGAYVELFF
NA	TRBV5-4	CASSPGLAGRDETQYF